Listed below are T cell receptor beta chains from one sample, sequenced in a study of PD-L1 blockade in urothelial cancer. Assay: immunoSEQ multiplex PCR; the TCRdb copy retains only in-frame clones and omits some. The sample holds some 110,000 clones, roughly 90% seen once. The sample was PBMCs, taken around atezolizumab (anti-PD-L1) treatment. The receptors derive from a man in his 60s with urothelial cancer. Both conserved end residues are part of each CDR3. The D gene is left open where the match is weak. Clone size is given for some rows only: seen once, a few or many times, or a class if the clone is expanded.

- - TRBJ1-6 TRBV5-1 TGCGCCAGCAGCTTGGCCGCCTATAATTCACCCCTCCACTTT CASSLAAYNSPLHF
- - TRBJ1-3 TRBV4-2 TGTGCCAGCACTTATTCCAGCGGGGAGTCTGGAAACACCATATATTTT CASTYSSGESGNTIYF
- - TRBJ2-6 TRBV4-2 TGTGCCAGCAGCCAAGATGGAGAGCTTCTCTCTGGGGCCAACGTCCTGACTTTC CASSQDGELLSGANVLTF
- - TRBJ1-2 TRBV6-1 TGTGCCAGCAGTGAAGGAGGGGGGGACTATGGCTACACCTTC CASSEGGGDYGYTF
- - TRBJ2-2 TRBV5-5 TGTGCCAGCAGCGGGGATACGGTTAGGACAAGCACCGGGGAGCTGTTTTTT CASSGDTVRTSTGELFF
few TRBD1 TRBJ1-2 TRBV11-2 TGTGCCAGCAGCCTCACGACAGGGGGCAGCGGCGGCTACACCTTC CASSLTTGGSGGYTF
once - TRBJ2-3 TRBV6-5 TGTGCCAGCAGTCAGTTCCCGACAGATACGCAGTATTTT CASSQFPTDTQYF
- - TRBJ1-1 TRBV6-1 TGTGCCAGCTTCAAAGGAGACAGGATGAACACTGAAGCTTTCTTT CASFKGDRMNTEAFF
- TRBD2 TRBJ2-7 TRBV2 TGTGCCAGCAGTGAAGCACAATACCTAGCGGGAAACGAGCAGTACTTC CASSEAQYLAGNEQYF
- - TRBJ2-1 TRBV5-1 TGCGCCAGCAGCGGCCGGGACAACAAGATGAATGAGCAGTTCTTC CASSGRDNKMNEQFF
- - TRBJ2-1 TRBV7-2 TGTGCCAGCAGCTTACTCGGGGGGCCAGATGAGCAGTTCTTC CASSLLGGPDEQFF
- TRBD1 TRBJ2-7 TRBV5-8 TGTGCCAGCAGCTTGGCCATCGGACAGGGGACGTCCTACGAGCAGTACTTC CASSLAIGQGTSYEQYF
- TRBD2 TRBJ2-3 TRBV4-3 TGCGCCAGCAGTCTCTTGACGAGCGGGAGAGTCCCAGATACGCAGTATTTT CASSLLTSGRVPDTQYF
- TRBD1 TRBJ2-7 TRBV2 TGTGCCAGCAGCCCTACCGGGACAGGGGACTACGAGCAGTACTTC CASSPTGTGDYEQYF
- TRBD2 TRBJ2-1 TRBV18 TGTGCCAGCTCACCAAAGCTCGGGACTAGCGTTTACAATGAGCAGTTCTTC CASSPKLGTSVYNEQFF
- - TRBJ2-1 TRBV29-1 TGCAGCGTTGAACGCGGGGGCCAAGCTTCGAATGAGCAGTTCTTC CSVERGGQASNEQFF
- TRBD2 TRBJ2-1 TRBV7-9 TGTGCCAGCAGCCCCACGGGGGGGGTAAATGAGCAGTTCTTC CASSPTGGVNEQFF
- - TRBJ2-1 TRBV7-9 TGTGCCAGCAGCTCCAACACAAATGAGCAGTTCTTC CASSSNTNEQFF
- - TRBJ2-3 TRBV19 TGTGCCAGTAGTGTGGGGGGAAGCGGAGATACGCAGTATTTT CASSVGGSGDTQYF